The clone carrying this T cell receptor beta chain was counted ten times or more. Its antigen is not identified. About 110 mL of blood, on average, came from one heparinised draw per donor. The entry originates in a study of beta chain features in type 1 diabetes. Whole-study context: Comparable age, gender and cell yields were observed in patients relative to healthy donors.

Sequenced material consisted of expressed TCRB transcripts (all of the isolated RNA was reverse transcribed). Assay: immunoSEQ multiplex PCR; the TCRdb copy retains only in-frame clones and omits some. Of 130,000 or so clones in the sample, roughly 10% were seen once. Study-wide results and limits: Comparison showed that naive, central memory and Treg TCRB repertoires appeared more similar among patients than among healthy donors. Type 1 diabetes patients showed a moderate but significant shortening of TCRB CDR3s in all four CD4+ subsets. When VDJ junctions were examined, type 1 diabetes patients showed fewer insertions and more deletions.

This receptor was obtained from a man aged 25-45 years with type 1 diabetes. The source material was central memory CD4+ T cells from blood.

CDR3 region: CASSLATSGQSTQYF. The CDR3 nucleotides read TGTGCCAGCAGCTTAGCTACTAGCGGGCAAAGTACGCAGTATTTT. The V and J genes are TRBV7-2 and TRBJ2-3; 9 positions agree with TRBD2. V lost 0 bases to trimming and J lost 8 bases; unmatched junction nucleotides: 6. The CDR3 extends over 15 amino acids. From germline, CDR1 is SGHTA and CDR2 FQGNSA.